A selection of T cell receptor beta chains follows, all from one sample in a study of OX40 agonist ivuxolimab in advanced cancers. Assay used: immunoSEQ multiplex PCR; TCRdb lists only in-frame clones, some missing. The repertoire holds 65,000 to 85,000 clones, with 89% as singletons. Material: CD4+ or CD8+ T cells sorted from blood, obtained in a trial of the OX40 agonist ivuxolimab. The source of these receptors is an adult with an advanced solid tumor such as melanoma, head and neck, liver or kidney cancer. CDR3s include the opening cysteine and the closing phenylalanine or tryptophan. A D gene is named only where the DNA matches it firmly.

V: TRBV28
D: NA
J: TRBJ1-1
CDR3: CASSLRRLTEAFF

V: TRBV9
D: TRBD2
J: TRBJ2-1
CDR3: CASRGGLVAWDEQFF

V: TRBV19
D: TRBD1
J: TRBJ1-1
CDR3: CASRPNLLRDREIKQAFF

V: TRBV5-1
D: TRBD1
J: TRBJ2-1
CDR3: CASSRTGTGLDEQFF

V: TRBV19
D: TRBD1
J: TRBJ2-1
CDR3: CASSTGQGGNEQFF

V: TRBV28
D: NA
J: TRBJ2-7
CDR3: CASSPPAGLEQYF

V: TRBV19
D: TRBD1
J: TRBJ1-2
CDR3: CASSHIPRTGDYGYTF

V: TRBV2
D: TRBD1
J: TRBJ2-7
CDR3: CASSSPGTGGVYEQYF

V: TRBV11-3
D: NA
J: TRBJ2-1
CDR3: CASSRRVDYNEQFF

V: TRBV6-6
D: TRBD1
J: TRBJ2-7
CDR3: CASSFIRGIAYEQYF

V: TRBV9
D: NA
J: TRBJ2-5
CDR3: CASSGGPSETQYF

V: TRBV5-1
D: NA
J: TRBJ1-2
CDR3: CASSLGDRGRGYTF

V: TRBV7-9
D: NA
J: TRBJ2-1
CDR3: CASSSTRWNEQFF

V: TRBV28
D: NA
J: TRBJ1-3
CDR3: CASKKAVSGNTIYF

V: TRBV5-1
D: TRBD2
J: TRBJ2-3
CDR3: CASSRWTSEGTDTQYF

V: TRBV12-5
D: TRBD2
J: TRBJ2-1
CDR3: CASGPGLAPSEEQFF

V: TRBV7-3
D: NA
J: TRBJ2-1
CDR3: CASSFRAGAGRNEQFF

V: TRBV6-5
D: NA
J: TRBJ1-5
CDR3: CASSYSWGSNQPQHF

V: TRBV9
D: NA
J: TRBJ1-3
CDR3: CASSVAPRRSGNTIYF

V: TRBV11-2
D: TRBD2
J: TRBJ2-5
CDR3: CASSFRLAGVIQYF

V: TRBV19
D: NA
J: TRBJ2-7
CDR3: CASTATGSTYEQYF

V: TRBV28
D: NA
J: TRBJ2-7
CDR3: CASSFSNGYEQYF

V: TRBV12-5
D: NA
J: TRBJ1-1
CDR3: CASGSPWDGQAFF

V: TRBV28
D: NA
J: TRBJ1-4
CDR3: CASLTLRGNEKLFF